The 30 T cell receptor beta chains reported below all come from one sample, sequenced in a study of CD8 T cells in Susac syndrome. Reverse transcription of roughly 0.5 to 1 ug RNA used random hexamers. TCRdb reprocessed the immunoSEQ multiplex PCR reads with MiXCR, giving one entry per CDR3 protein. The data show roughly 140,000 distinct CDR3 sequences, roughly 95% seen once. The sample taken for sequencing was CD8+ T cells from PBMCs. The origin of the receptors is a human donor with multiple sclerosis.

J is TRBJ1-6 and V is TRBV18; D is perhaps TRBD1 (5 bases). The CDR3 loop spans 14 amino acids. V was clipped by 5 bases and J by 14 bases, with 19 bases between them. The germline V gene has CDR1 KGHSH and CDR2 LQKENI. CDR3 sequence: CASSSSPGTSTLHF. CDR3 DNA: TGTGCCAGCTCATCCTCCCCAGGGACGTCCACCCTCCACTTT.

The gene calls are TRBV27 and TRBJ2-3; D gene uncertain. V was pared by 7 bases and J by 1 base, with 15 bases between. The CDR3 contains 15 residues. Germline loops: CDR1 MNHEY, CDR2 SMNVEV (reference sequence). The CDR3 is CASTRRSERTDTQYF. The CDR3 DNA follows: TGTGCCAGCACCCGCCGTTCGGAGCGCACAGATACGCAGTATTTT.

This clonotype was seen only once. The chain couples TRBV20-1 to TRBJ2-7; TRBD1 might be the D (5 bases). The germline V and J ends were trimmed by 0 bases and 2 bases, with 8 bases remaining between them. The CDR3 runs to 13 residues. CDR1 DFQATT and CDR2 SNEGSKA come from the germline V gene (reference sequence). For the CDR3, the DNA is TGCAGTGCTAGAGAAAAGGGGACCTACGAGCAGTACGTC. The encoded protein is CSAREKGTYEQYV.

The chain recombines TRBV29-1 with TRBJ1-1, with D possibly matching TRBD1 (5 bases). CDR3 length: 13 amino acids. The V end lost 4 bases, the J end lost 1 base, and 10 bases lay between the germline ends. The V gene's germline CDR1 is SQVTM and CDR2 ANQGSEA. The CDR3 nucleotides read TGCAGCGTTGCGGTCAGGGCGAACACTGAAGCTTTCTTT. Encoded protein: CSVAVRANTEAFF.

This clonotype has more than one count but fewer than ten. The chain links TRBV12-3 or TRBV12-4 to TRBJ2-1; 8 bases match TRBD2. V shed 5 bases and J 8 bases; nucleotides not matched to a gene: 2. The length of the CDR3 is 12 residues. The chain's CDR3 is CASSPGGDEQFF. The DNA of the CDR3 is TGTGCCAGCAGTCCCGGGGGGGATGAGCAGTTCTTC.

CDR3 sequence (DNA): TGTGCCACCAGTGATCCAAGAGGGTCGAACACCGGGGAGCTGTTTTTT. Translating it yields CATSDPRGSNTGELFF. The chain has TRBV24-1 and TRBJ2-2; tentative D call: TRBD2 (5 bases). V lost 3 bases, J lost 0 bases, and 10 bases lay in between. Germline V gene lookup returns CDR1 KGHDR and CDR2 SFDVKD. This CDR3 is built from 16 residues.

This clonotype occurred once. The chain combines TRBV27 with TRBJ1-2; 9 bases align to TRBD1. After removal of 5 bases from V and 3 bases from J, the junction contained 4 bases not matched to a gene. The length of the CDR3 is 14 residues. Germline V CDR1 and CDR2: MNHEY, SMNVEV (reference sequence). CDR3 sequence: CASSPRQGDYGYTF. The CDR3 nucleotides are TGTGCCAGCAGTCCCCGACAGGGGGACTATGGCTACACCTTC.

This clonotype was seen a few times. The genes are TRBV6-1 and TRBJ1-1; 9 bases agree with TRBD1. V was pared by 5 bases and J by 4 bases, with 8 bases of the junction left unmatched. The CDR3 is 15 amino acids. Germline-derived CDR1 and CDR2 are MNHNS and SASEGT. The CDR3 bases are TGTGCCAGCAGTAAGGACAGGGGAGAGGGCACTGAAGCTTTCTTT. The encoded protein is CASSKDRGEGTEAFF.

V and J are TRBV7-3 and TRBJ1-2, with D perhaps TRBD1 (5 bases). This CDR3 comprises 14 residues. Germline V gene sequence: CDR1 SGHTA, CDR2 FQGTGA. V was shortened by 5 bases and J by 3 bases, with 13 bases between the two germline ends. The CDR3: CASSRYPGDYGYTF. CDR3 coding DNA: TGTGCCAGCAGCCGTTACCCGGGGGACTATGGCTACACCTTC.

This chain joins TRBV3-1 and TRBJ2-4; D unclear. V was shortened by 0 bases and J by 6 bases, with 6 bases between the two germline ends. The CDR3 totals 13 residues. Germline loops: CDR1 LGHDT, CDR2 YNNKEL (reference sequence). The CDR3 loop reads CASSQDNGNIQYF. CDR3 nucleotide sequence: TGTGCCAGCAGCCAAGACAACGGAAACATTCAGTACTTC.

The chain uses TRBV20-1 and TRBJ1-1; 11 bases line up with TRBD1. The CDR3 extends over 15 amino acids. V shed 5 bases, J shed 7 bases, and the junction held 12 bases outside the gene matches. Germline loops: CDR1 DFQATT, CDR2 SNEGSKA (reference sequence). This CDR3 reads CSALNRDRGFSEAFF. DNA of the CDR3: TGCAGTGCTCTAAACCGGGACAGGGGGTTCAGTGAAGCTTTCTTT.

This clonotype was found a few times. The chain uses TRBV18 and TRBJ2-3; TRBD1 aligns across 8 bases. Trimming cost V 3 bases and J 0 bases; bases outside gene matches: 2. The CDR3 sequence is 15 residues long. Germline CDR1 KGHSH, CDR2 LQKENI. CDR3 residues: CASSPQGASTDTQYF. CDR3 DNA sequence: TGTGCCAGCTCACCCCAGGGGGCTAGCACAGATACGCAGTATTTT.

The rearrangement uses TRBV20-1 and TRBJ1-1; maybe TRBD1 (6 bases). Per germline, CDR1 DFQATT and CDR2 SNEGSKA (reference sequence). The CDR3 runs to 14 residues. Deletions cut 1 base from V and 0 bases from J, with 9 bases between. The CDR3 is CSARGTEMNTEAFF. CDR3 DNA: TGCAGTGCTAGAGGGACAGAGATGAACACTGAAGCTTTCTTT.

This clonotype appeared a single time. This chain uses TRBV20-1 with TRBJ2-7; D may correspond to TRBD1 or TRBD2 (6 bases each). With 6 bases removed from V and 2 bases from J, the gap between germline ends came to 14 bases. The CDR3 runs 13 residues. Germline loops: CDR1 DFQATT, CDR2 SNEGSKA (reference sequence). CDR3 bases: TGCAGTGCCACGACTAGGGGGGCCTACGAGCAGTACTTC. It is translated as CSATTRGAYEQYF.

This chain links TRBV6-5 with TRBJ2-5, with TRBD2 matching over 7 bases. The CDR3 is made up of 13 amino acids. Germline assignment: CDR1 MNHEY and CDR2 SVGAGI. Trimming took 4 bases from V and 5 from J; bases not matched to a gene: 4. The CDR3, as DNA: TGTGCCAGCAGTTTGGGAGGGGCCGAGACCCAGTACTTC. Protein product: CASSLGGAETQYF.

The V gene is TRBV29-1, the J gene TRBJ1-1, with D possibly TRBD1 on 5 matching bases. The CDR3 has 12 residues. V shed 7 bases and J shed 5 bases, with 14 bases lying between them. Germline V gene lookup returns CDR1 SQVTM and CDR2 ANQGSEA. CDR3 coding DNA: TGCAGCGGGCGGGACGGCCGAACTGAAGCTTTCTTT. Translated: CSGRDGRTEAFF. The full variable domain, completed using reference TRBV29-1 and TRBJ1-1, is SAVISQKPSRDICQRGTSLTIQCQVDSQVTMMFWYRQQPGQSLTLIATANQGSEATYESGFVIDKFPISRPNLTFSTLTVSNMSPEDSSIYLCSGRDGRTEAFFGQGTRLTVV.

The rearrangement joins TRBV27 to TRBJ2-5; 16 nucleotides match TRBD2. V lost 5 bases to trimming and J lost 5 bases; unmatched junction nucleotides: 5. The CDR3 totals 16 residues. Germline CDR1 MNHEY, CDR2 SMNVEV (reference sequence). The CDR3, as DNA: TGTGCCAGCAGTCCCGGGACTAGCGGGGGGGTCGAGACCCAGTACTTC. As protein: CASSPGTSGGVETQYF.

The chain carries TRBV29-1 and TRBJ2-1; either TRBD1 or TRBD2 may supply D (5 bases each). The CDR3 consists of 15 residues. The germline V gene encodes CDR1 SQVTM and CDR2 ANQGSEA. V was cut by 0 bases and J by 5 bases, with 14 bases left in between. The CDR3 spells CSVEDHGTADNEQFF. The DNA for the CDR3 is TGCAGCGTTGAAGATCATGGGACGGCCGACAATGAGCAGTTCTTC.

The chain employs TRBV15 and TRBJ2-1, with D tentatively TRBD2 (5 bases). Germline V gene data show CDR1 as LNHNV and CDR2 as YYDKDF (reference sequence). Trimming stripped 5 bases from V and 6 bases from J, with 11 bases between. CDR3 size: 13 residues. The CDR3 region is CATSLGLSNEQFF. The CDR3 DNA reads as TGTGCCACCAGCCTAGGACTGTCCAATGAGCAGTTCTTC.

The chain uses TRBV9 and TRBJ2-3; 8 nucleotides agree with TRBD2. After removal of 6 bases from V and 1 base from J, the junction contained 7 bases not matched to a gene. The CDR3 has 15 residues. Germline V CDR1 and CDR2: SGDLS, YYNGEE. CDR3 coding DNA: TGTGCCAGCACCCGGGGGGGTTACGGCACAGATACGCAGTATTTT. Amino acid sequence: CASTRGGYGTDTQYF.

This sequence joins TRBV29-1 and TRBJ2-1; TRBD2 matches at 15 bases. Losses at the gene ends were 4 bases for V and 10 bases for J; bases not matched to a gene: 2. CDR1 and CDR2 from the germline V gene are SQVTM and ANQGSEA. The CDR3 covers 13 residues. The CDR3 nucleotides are TGCAGCGTTGGCGGACTAGCGGGGGGGGAGCAGTTCTTC. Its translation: CSVGGLAGGEQFF.

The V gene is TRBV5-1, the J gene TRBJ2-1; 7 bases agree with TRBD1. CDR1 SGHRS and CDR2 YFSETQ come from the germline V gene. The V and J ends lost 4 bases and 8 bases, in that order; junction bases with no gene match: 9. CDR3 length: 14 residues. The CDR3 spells CASSRYRGIDEQFF. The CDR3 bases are TGCGCCAGCAGCAGGTACAGGGGAATCGATGAGCAGTTCTTC.

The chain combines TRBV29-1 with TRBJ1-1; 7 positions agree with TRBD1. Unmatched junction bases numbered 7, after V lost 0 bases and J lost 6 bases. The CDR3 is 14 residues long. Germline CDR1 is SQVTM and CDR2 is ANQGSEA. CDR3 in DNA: TGCAGCGTTGAAGATCCCAGGGGGAGCCCTGAAGCTTTCTTT. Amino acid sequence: CSVEDPRGSPEAFF.

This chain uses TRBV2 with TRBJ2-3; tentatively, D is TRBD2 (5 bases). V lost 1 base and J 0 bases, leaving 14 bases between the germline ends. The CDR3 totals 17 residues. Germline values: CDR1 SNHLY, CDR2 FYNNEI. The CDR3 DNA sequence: TGTGCCAGCAGTGAAGTCGGGGTAGCAGACAGCACAGATACGCAGTATTTT. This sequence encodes CASSEVGVADSTDTQYF.

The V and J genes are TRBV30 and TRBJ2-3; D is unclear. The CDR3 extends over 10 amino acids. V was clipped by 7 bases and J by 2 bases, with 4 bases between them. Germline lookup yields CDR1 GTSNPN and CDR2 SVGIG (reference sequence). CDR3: CASFTDTQYF. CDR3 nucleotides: TGTGCCTCCTTCACAGATACGCAGTATTTT. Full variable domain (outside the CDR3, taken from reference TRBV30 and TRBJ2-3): SQTIHQWPATLVQPVGSPLSLECTVEGTSNPNLYWYRQAAGRGLQLLFYSVGIGQISSEVPQNLSASRPQDRQFILSSKKLLLSDSGFYLCASFTDTQYFGPGTRLTVL.

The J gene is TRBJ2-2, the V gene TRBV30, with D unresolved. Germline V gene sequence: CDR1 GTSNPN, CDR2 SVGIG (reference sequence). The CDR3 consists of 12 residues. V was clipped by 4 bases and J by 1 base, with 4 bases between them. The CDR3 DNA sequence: TGTGCCTGGAACCTGAACACCGGGGAGCTGTTTTTT. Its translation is CAWNLNTGELFF.

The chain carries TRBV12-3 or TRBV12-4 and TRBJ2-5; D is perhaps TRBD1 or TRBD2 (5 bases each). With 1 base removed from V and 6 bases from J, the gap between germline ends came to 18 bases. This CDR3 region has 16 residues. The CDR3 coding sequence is TGTGCCAGCAGTTTAGAGGTCGGGGCAGTGGGGAAGACCCAGTACTTC. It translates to CASSLEVGAVGKTQYF.

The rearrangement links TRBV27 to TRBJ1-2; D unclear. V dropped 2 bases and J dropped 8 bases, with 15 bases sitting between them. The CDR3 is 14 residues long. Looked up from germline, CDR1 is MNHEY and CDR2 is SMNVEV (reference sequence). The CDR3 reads CASSLGLRAGGYTF. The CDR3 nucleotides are TGTGCCAGCAGTTTAGGGTTAAGGGCGGGCGGCTACACCTTC.

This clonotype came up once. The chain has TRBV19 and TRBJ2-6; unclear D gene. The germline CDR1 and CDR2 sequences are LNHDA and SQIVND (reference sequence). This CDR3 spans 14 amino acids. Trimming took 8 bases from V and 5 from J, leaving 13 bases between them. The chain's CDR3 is CASSTFLRANVLTF. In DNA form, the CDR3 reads TGTGCCAGTTCAACTTTCTTGCGGGCCAACGTCCTGACTTTC. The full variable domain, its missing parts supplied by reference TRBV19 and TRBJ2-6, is DGGITQSPKYLFRKEGQNVTLSCEQNLNHDAMYWYRQDPGQGLRLIYYSQIVNDFQKGDIAEGYSVSREKKESFPLTVTSAQKNPTAFYLCASSTFLRANVLTFGAGSRLTVL.

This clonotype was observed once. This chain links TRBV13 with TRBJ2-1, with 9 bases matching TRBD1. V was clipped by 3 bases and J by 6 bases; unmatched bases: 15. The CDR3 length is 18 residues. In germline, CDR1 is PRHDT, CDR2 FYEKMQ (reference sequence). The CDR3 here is CASSFRVLPGQGPNEQFF. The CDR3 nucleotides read TGTGCCAGCAGCTTTCGCGTGTTACCGGGACAGGGACCCAATGAGCAGTTCTTC.